This T cell receptor beta chain was recovered during a study of T cells in severe cutaneous drug reactions. Study observations and caveats: Carbamazepine-induced Stevens-Johnson syndrome or toxic epidermal necrolysis patients showed strongly raised TRBV12-4, about 29% in blister cells and around 5% in PBMC.

This clonotype is identified as medium-sized (0.01 to 0.1%) from frequency. Its target is unknown. This CDR3 spans 15 amino acids. Per the germline V gene, CDR1 is MNHEY and CDR2 is SVGAGI. Libraries were made by iRepertoire multiplex PCR with TCR subtype-specific primers for bulk and single-cell sequencing. Roughly 85-550 ng of RNA per sample was bulk library input. TCRdb reanalyzed the multiplex PCR reads and collapses them to one entry per CDR3 protein, without DNA. This sample's table reports approximately 3,800 distinct CDR3 sequences. Sequenced patients had Stevens-Johnson syndrome or toxic epidermal necrolysis caused by carbamazepine.

This TCR came from a human donor with Stevens-Johnson syndrome, a severe cutaneous drug reaction. The source material was PBMCs. The chain links TRBV6-5 to TRBJ2-1; the TCRdb call, TRBD1, lacks DNA for checking. CDR3 region: CASSSREKIRNEQFF.